This T cell receptor beta chain derives from a study of cytomegalovirus exposure and HLA in healthy donors. V gave up 4 bases and J gave up 10 bases; unmatched junction bases: 14. The CDR3 spans 15 residues. The germline gives CDR1 SGHRS, CDR2 YFSETQ. The method was immunoSEQ multiplex PCR; TCRdb's version includes in-frame clones alone and lacks a portion of them. The repertoire holds tens of thousands of clones, with approximately 95% as singletons. The clonotype comes from a man between 18 and 29 years old in good health and CMV-seropositive. The chain links TRBV5-1 to TRBJ2-1; 7 bases are a match to TRBD2. Sequencing was carried out using PBMCs. In nucleotides, the CDR3 is TGCGCCAGCAGCCCGGCGGGGGACGGAAGACCAGAGCAGTTCTTC. Translating gives CASSPAGDGRPEQFF. The full variable domain, with the rest looked up from reference TRBV5-1 and TRBJ2-1, is KAGVTQTPRYLIKTRGQQVTLSCSPISGHRSVSWYQQTPGQGLQFLFEYFSETQRNKGNFPGRFSGRQFSNSRSEMNVSTLELGDSALYLCASSPAGDGRPEQFFGPGTRLTVL.